Listed below are T cell receptor beta chains from one sample, sequenced in a study of T cells after yellow fever vaccination. One entry per CDR3 protein, called by TCRdb with MiXCR from the 5' RACE reads. The sample carries a few hundred thousand distinct CDR3 sequences, 6.2% recorded once. The sample consisted of PBMCs, taken 5 days after the yellow fever booster vaccination. The receptors shown here come from a man aged 25-40 years who received the YFV17D yellow fever vaccine. Each CDR3 is given with its conserved first and last residue. A D gene is named only where the DNA matches it firmly. Clone size is given for some rows only: seen once, a few or many times, or a class if the clone is expanded.

j_call d_call v_call clone_size cdr3_nt cdr3_aa
TRBJ1-1 TRBD1 TRBV5-1 - TGCGCCAGCTCCCCGCCGGGACAGGAGACGAACACTGAAGCTTTCTTT CASSPPGQETNTEAFF
TRBJ2-1 - TRBV5-1 few TGCGCCAGCAGCTTAACCGGGACTTCCTACAATGAGCAGTTCTTC CASSLTGTSYNEQFF
TRBJ1-2 - TRBV7-2 few TGTGCCAGCAGCTTAAGTGCCCATGGCTACACCTTC CASSLSAHGYTF
TRBJ1-1 - TRBV7-9 many TGTGCCAGCAGCCCCCACCGAGCTCTGCTGGCTGGTGAAGCTTTCTTT CASSPHRALLAGEAFF
TRBJ2-1 - TRBV12-3/TRBV12-4 many TGTGCCAGCAGCCGCAACAATGAGCAGTTCTTC CASSRNNEQFF
TRBJ2-4 - TRBV6-2/TRBV6-3 - TGTGCCAGCAGAACCGGAGGATTAGCCAAAAACATTCAGTACTTC CASRTGGLAKNIQYF
TRBJ2-1 - TRBV4-3 many TGCGCCAGCAGCCAAAACAGGGATGATGAGCAGTTCTTC CASSQNRDDEQFF
TRBJ2-1 - TRBV5-1 many TGCGCCAGCAGCTTGGCGGTAAACTCCTACAATGAGCAGTTCTTC CASSLAVNSYNEQFF
TRBJ2-1 - TRBV20-1 many TGCAGTGCTAGAGGTGCCACCATTAGCTCCTACAATGAGCAGTTCTTC CSARGATISSYNEQFF
TRBJ1-5 - TRBV12-3/TRBV12-4 - TGTGCCAGCAGTTTACACGGGGTCAATCAGCCCCAGCATTTT CASSLHGVNQPQHF
TRBJ2-7 - TRBV27 many TGTGCCAGCAGGGGGCAGGGGCGCGACGAGCAGTACTTC CASRGQGRDEQYF
TRBJ2-1 TRBD2 TRBV7-2 few TGTGCCAGCAGCGGAGCGGGGAATTACAATGAGCAGTTCTTC CASSGAGNYNEQFF
TRBJ2-2 TRBD2 TRBV5-1 few TGCGCCAGCAAGGGGGGACTAGCGAACACCGGGGAGCTGTTTTTT CASKGGLANTGELFF
TRBJ2-6 - TRBV7-6 - TGTGCCAGCACCGCCCAGTCTGGGGCCAACGTCCTGACTTTC CASTAQSGANVLTF
TRBJ1-1 TRBD1 TRBV20-1 many TGCAGTGCTAATGACAGGGGCACTGAAGCTTTCTTT CSANDRGTEAFF
TRBJ2-7 - TRBV18 many TGTGCCAGCTCCACCACCCTCTACGAGCAGTACTTC CASSTTLYEQYF
TRBJ2-1 TRBD2 TRBV20-1 few TGCAGTGCTCGCCGACTAGCGGGAGGGCCGTCCTACAATGAGCAGTTCTTC CSARRLAGGPSYNEQFF
TRBJ1-5 - TRBV6-5 few TGTGCCAGCAGTTACCCGGAGGTTACTCAGCCCCAGCATTTT CASSYPEVTQPQHF
TRBJ1-5 - TRBV5-7 many TGTGCCAGCAGCCGGTGGGGGGGTTGGGAGCCCCAGCATTTT CASSRWGGWEPQHF
TRBJ2-1 - TRBV2 few TGTGCCAGCAAGGACACGAGCTCCTACAATGAGCAGTTCTTC CASKDTSSYNEQFF
TRBJ2-5 - TRBV20-1 few TGCAGTGCTAGAGATGATGCCCGCAGGTACTTC CSARDDARRYF
TRBJ2-7 - TRBV3-1 few TGTGCCAGCAGCCGGATGTTCGAGCAGTACTTC CASSRMFEQYF
TRBJ2-7 TRBD2 TRBV4-3 many TGCGCCAGCAGCCAAGATCGAGGAGTTGCGGGGCGGGGGACCTACGAGCAGTACTTC CASSQDRGVAGRGTYEQYF
TRBJ2-5 TRBD2 TRBV6-5 many TGTGCCAGCAGTTACACACCGGGACTACAAGAGACCCAGTACTTC CASSYTPGLQETQYF
TRBJ2-7 TRBD2 TRBV27 few TGTGCCAGCAGTTTATCTAGTAGCGGGAGTACCGAGCAGTACTTC CASSLSSSGSTEQYF
TRBJ2-7 - TRBV12-3/TRBV12-4 many TGTGCCAGCAGTTTAGCGCGCCAGGTACCCTCCTACGAGCAGTACTTC CASSLARQVPSYEQYF
TRBJ2-7 TRBD1 TRBV20-1 few TGCAGTGCTCTAATCGGCAGGGGGTACGACGAGCAGTACTTC CSALIGRGYDEQYF
TRBJ2-4 - TRBV18 many TGTGCCAGCTCACCGGAAAACATTCAGTACTTC CASSPENIQYF
TRBJ1-1 TRBD1 TRBV10-3 many TGTGCCATCAGAGCGACAGGGGAGAACACTGAAGCTTTCTTT CAIRATGENTEAFF
TRBJ2-5 TRBD1 TRBV28 many TGTGCCAGCAACAGCAGGGGGGAGACCCAGTACTTC CASNSRGETQYF
TRBJ1-5 TRBD1 TRBV20-1 - TGCAGTGCTAGACACAGGGGACAGCCCCAGCATTTT CSARHRGQPQHF
TRBJ1-1 - TRBV7-2 few TGTGCCAGCAGGAAAGACACTGAAGCTTTCTTT CASRKDTEAFF
TRBJ1-2 - TRBV7-2 - TGTGCCAGCAGCTCCGGACAGCCCGGTTCGTATGGCTACACCTTC CASSSGQPGSYGYTF
TRBJ2-7 - TRBV30 many TGTGCCTGGTTGGCGAAAACGGAACCTTACGAGCAGTACTTC CAWLAKTEPYEQYF
TRBJ1-2 TRBD1 TRBV12-3/TRBV12-4 - TGTGCCAGCAGTGCCGGACAGGGCGACGGGGGCTATGGCTACACCTTC CASSAGQGDGGYGYTF
TRBJ1-4 - TRBV18 many TGTGCCAGCTCCCAGATAAGCGGTGAAAAACTGTTTTTT CASSQISGEKLFF
TRBJ2-1 TRBD2 TRBV5-1 - TGCGCCAGCAGCTTGGATACTAGCGGGATCGGCTACAATGAGCAGTTCTTC CASSLDTSGIGYNEQFF
TRBJ2-1 TRBD1 TRBV29-1 few TGCAGCGCCGAGACAGGGGCTGGCTACAATGAGCAGTTCTTC CSAETGAGYNEQFF
TRBJ2-5 - TRBV9 many TGTGCCAGCAGCGTAGATTGGGGGGAAGAGACCCAGTACTTC CASSVDWGEETQYF
TRBJ2-7 - TRBV12-5 - TGTGCTAGTGGTTTGGGCCTTTACGAGCAGTACTTC CASGLGLYEQYF
TRBJ2-7 - TRBV20-1 many TGCAGTGCTAGATACACGGCCTACGAGCAGTACTTC CSARYTAYEQYF
TRBJ1-2 - TRBV9 many TGTGCCAGCAGCGTAGAAGGGGGAGGCTACACCTTC CASSVEGGGYTF
TRBJ2-7 - TRBV5-1 many TGCGCCAGCAGCTTGTTCGGGGGCGCGATAGACGAGCAGTACTTC CASSLFGGAIDEQYF
TRBJ2-3 - TRBV3-1 - TGTGCCAGCAGCCAAGGGTCGCAGTCCCTGGATACGCAGTATTTT CASSQGSQSLDTQYF
TRBJ2-1 TRBD1 TRBV7-2 many TGTGCCAGCAGCTTGTTCCGGGACAGCCCCAATGAGCAGTTCTTC CASSLFRDSPNEQFF
TRBJ1-3 - TRBV7-2 few TGTGCCAGCAGCTTACAGATCGTCGGAAACACCATATATTTT CASSLQIVGNTIYF
TRBJ1-3 - TRBV15 - TGTGCCACCAGCAAGGGTGACGGAAACACCATATATTTT CATSKGDGNTIYF
TRBJ2-7 - TRBV15 many TGTGCCACCAGCAGAGACAGGGACGAGCAGTACTTC CATSRDRDEQYF
TRBJ2-3 TRBD1 TRBV29-1 - TGCAGCGTTGGGACAGGGCAGACAGATACGCAGTATTTT CSVGTGQTDTQYF
TRBJ2-7 TRBD1 TRBV2 - TGTGCCAGCAGAGCCAACAGGGGGGCCTCCTACGAGCAGTACTTC CASRANRGASYEQYF
TRBJ2-1 TRBD2 TRBV2 few TGTGCCAGCAGTGAGCGGGTGGAGACTAGCGGTTCAAAGTTCTTC CASSERVETSGSKFF